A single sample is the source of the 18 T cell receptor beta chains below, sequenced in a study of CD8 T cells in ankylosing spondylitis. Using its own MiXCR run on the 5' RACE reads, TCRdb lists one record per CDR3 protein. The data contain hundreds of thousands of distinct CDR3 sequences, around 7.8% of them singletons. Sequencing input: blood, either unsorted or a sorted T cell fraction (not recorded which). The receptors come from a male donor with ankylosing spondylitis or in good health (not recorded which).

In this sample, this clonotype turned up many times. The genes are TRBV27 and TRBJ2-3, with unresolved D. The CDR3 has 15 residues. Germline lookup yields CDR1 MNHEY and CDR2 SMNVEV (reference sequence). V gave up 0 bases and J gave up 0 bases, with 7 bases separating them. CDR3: CASSLSRPSTDTQYF. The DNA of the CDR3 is TGTGCCAGCAGTTTATCTCGACCTAGCACAGATACGCAGTATTTT.

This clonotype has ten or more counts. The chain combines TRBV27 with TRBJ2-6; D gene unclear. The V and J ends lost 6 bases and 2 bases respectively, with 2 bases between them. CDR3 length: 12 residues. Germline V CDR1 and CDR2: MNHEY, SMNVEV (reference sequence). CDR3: CASRTGANVLTF. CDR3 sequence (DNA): TGTGCCAGCAGAACTGGGGCCAACGTCCTGACTTTC.

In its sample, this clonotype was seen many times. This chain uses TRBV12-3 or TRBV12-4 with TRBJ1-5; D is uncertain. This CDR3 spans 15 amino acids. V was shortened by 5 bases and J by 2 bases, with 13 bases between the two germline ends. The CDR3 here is CASSPPGDGNQPQHF. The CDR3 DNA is TGTGCCAGCAGTCCCCCCGGGGATGGCAATCAGCCCCAGCATTTT.

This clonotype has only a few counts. The CDR3 reads CASSEAGTVSYEQYF. In DNA, the CDR3 is TGTGCCAGCAGCGAGGCCGGGACAGTCTCCTACGAGCAGTACTTC. This rearrangement joins TRBV7-2 to TRBJ2-7, with 7 bases that match TRBD1. V gave up 5 bases and J gave up 0 bases; unmatched junction bases: 7. Germline lookup yields CDR1 SGHTA and CDR2 FQGNSA. The length of the CDR3 is 15 residues.

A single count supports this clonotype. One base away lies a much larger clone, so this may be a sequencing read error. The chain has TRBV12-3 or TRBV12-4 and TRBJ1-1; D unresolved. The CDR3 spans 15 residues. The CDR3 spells CACSLGGSANTEAFF. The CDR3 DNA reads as TGTGCCTGCAGTTTAGGAGGGTCCGCAAACACTGAAGCTTTCTTT.

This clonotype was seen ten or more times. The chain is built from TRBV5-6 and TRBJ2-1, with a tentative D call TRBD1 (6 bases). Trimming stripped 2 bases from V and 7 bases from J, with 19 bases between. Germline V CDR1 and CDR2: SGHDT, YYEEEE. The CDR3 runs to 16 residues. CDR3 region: CASSFILTGRGNEQFF. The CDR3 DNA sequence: TGTGCCAGCAGCTTTATTCTGACAGGAAGGGGTAATGAGCAGTTCTTC.

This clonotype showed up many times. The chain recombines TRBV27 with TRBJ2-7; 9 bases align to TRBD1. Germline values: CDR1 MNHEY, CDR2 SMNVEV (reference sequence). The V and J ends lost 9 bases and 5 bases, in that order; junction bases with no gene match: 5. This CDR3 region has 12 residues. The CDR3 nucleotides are TGTGCCAGTTGGGACAGGGAGGACGAGCAGTACTTC. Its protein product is CASWDREDEQYF.

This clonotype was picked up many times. CDR3 protein: CASSPGTAFYGYTF. The CDR3 DNA is TGTGCCAGCAGCCCCGGGACAGCCTTCTATGGCTACACCTTC. This chain uses TRBV5-6 with TRBJ1-2; 7 nucleotides line up with TRBD1. With V trimmed by 4 bases and J by 4 bases, 7 bases remained unmatched. The CDR3 sequence is 14 residues long. Germline CDR1 and CDR2: SGHDT and YYEEEE.

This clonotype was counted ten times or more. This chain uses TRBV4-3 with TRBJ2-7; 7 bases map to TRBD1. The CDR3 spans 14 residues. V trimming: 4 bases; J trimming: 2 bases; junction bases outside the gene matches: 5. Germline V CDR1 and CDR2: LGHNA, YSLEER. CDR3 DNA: TGCGCCAGCAGCCCGTCTCAGGGGGCCTACGAGCAGTACTTC. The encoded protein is CASSPSQGAYEQYF.

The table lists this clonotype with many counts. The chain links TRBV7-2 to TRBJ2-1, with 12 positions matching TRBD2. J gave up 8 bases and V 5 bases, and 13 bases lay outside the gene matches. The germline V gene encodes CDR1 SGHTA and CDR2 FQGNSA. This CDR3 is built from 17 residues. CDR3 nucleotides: TGTGCCAGCAGCATAACGACTAGCGGGGGATTTGTGGATGAGCAGTTCTTC. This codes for CASSITTSGGFVDEQFF.

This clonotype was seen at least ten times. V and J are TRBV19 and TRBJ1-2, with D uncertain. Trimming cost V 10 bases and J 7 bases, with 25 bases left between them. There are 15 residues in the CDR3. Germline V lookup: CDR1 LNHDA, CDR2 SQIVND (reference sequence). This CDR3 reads CATNQVAATAGGYTF. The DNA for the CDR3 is TGTGCCACTAACCAGGTGGCAGCCACTGCGGGTGGCTACACCTTC. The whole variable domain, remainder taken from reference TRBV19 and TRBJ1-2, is DGGITQSPKYLFRKEGQNVTLSCEQNLNHDAMYWYRQDPGQGLRLIYYSQIVNDFQKGDIAEGYSVSREKKESFPLTVTSAQKNPTAFYLCATNQVAATAGGYTFGSGTRLTVV.

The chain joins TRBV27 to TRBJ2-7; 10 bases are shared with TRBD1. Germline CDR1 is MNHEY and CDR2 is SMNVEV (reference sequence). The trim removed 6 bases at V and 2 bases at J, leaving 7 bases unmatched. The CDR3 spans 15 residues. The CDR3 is CASRPLGQGTYEQYF. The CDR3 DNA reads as TGTGCCAGCAGGCCCTTGGGACAGGGGACCTACGAGCAGTACTTC.

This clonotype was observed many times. CDR3: CASSPGWSWNEQFF. The CDR3 DNA follows: TGTGCCAGCAGCCCCGGTTGGTCCTGGAATGAGCAGTTCTTC. The V call is TRBV7-8, the J call TRBJ2-1; no definite D call. The germline V and J ends were trimmed by 5 bases and 7 bases, with 15 bases remaining between them. The length of the CDR3 is 14 residues. Per germline, CDR1 SGHVS and CDR2 FQNEAQ.

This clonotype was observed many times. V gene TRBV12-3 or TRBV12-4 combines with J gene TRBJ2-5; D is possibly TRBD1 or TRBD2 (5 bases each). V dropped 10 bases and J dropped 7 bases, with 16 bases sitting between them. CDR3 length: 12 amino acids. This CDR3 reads CAIGTEVGTQYF. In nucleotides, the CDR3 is TGTGCCATCGGGACGGAGGTCGGGACCCAGTACTTC.

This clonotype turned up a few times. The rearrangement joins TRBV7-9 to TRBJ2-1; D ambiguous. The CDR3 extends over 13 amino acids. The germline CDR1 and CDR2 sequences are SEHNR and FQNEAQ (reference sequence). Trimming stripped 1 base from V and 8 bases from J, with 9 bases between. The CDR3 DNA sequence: TGTGCCAGCAGCTTAGTCAGAAGCGATGAGCAGTTCTTC. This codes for CASSLVRSDEQFF.

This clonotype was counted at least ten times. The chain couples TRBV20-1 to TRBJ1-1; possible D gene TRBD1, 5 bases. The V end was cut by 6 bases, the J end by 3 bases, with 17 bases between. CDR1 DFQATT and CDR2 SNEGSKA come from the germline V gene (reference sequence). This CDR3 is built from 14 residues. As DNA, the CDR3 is TGCAGTGCAGGGACGGGGAATCGGGACACTGAAGCTTTCTTT. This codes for CSAGTGNRDTEAFF.

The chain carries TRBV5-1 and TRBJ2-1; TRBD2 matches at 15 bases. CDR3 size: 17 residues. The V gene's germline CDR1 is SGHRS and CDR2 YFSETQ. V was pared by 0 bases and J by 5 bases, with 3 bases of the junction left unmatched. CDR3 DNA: TGCGCCAGCAGCTTGGCGGGGACTAGCGGGGGGAACAATGAGCAGTTCTTC. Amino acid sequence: CASSLAGTSGGNNEQFF.

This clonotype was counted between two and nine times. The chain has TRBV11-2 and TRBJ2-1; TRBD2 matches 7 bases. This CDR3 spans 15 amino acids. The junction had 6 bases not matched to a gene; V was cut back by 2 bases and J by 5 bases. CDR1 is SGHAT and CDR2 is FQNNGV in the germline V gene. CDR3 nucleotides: TGTGCCAGCAGCTTACGGGAGGTAGGAAACAATGAGCAGTTCTTC. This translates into CASSLREVGNNEQFF.